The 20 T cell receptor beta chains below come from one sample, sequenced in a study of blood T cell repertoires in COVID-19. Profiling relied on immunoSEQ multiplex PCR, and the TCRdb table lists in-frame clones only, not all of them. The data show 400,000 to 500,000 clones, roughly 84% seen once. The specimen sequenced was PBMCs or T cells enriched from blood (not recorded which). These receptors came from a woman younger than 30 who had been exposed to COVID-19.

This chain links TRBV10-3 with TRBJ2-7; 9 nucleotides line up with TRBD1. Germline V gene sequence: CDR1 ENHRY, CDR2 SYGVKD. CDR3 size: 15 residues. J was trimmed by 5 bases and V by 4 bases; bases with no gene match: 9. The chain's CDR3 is CAISVGGQGVNEQYF. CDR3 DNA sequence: TGTGCCATCAGTGTTGGGGGACAGGGAGTCAACGAGCAGTACTTC.

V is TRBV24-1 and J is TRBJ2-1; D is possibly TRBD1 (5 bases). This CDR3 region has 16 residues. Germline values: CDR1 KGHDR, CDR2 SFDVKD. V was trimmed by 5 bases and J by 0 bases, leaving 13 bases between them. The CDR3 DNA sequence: TGTGCCACCAGTGGGACGCAGGGTCCCTCCTACAATGAGCAGTTCTTC. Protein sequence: CATSGTQGPSYNEQFF.

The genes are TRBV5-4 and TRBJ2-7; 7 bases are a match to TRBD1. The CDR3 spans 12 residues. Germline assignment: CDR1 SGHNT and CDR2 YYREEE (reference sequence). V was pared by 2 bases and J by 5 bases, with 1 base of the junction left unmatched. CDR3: CASSFGQDEQYF. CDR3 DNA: TGTGCCAGCAGCTTCGGACAGGACGAGCAGTACTTC.

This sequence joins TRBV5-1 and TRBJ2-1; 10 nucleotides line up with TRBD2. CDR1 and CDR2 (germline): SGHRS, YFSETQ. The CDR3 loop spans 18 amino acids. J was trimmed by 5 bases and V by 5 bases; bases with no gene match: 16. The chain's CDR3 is CASSPAGGPRHSNNEQFF. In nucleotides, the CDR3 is TGCGCCAGCAGTCCAGCGGGAGGGCCGCGGCACTCGAACAATGAGCAGTTCTTC.

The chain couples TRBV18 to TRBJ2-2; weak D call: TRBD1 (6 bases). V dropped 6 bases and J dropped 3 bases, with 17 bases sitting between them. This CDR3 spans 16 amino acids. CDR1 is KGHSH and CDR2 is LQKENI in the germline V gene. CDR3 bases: TGTGCCAGCTCGACGACAGGCAGGGTTCACACCGGGGAGCTGTTTTTT. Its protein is CASSTTGRVHTGELFF.

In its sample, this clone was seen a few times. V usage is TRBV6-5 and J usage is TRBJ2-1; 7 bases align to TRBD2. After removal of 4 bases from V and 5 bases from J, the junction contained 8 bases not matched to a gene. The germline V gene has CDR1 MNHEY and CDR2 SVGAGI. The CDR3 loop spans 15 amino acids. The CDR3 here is CASSSLGGAHNEQFF. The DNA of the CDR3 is TGTGCCAGCAGTTCTCTGGGAGGGGCCCACAATGAGCAGTTCTTC.

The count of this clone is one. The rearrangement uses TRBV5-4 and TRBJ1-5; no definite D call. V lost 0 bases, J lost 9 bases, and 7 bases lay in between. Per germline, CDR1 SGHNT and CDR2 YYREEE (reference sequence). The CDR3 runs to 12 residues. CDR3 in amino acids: CASSLGEGPQHF. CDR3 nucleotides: TGTGCCAGCAGCTTGGGGGAGGGGCCCCAGCATTTT.

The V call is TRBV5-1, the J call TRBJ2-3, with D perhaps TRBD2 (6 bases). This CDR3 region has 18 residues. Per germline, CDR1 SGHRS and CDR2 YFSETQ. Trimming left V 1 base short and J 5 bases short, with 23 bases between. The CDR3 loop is CASSLLSRDLSLGDTQYF. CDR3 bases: TGCGCCAGCAGCTTGCTGTCCCGGGACTTGTCCTTGGGAGATACGCAGTATTTT.

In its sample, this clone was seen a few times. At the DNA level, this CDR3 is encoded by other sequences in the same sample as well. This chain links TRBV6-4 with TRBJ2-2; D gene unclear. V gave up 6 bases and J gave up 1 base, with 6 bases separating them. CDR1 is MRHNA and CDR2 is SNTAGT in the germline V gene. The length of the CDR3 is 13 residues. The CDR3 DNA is TGTGCCAGCAGGCCAGAGAACACCGGGGAGCTGTTTTTT. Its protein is CASRPENTGELFF.

The CDR3 DNA reads as TGTGCCAGCTCACCCATAGGGGGACAGGGGAACACTGAAGCTTTCTTT. As protein: CASSPIGGQGNTEAFF. The V gene is TRBV18, the J gene TRBJ1-1, with 9 bases fitting TRBD1. Germline trimming cut 3 bases from V and 1 base from J; bases unmatched to any gene: 6. Germline CDR1 is KGHSH and CDR2 is LQKENI. This CDR3 comprises 16 residues. The full variable domain, its missing parts supplied by reference TRBV18 and TRBJ1-1, is NAGVMQNPRHLVRRRGQEARLRCSPMKGHSHVYWYRQLPEEGLKFMVYLQKENIIDESGMPKERFSAEFPKEGPSILRIQQVVRGDSAAYFCASSPIGGQGNTEAFFGQGTRLTVV.

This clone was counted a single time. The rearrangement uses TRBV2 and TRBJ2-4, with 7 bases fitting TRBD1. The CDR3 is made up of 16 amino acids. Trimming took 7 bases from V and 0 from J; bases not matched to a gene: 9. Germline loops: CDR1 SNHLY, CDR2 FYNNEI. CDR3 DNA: TGTGCCAGCACCCCGACAGGGCTCATAGCCAAAAACATTCAGTACTTC. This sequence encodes CASTPTGLIAKNIQYF.

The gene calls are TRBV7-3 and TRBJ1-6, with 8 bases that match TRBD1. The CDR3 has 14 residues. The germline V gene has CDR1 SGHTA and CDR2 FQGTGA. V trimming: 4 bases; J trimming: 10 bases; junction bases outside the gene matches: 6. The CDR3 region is CASSSGQGGSPLHF. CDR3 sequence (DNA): TGTGCCAGCAGCTCAGGACAGGGAGGATCACCCCTCCACTTT. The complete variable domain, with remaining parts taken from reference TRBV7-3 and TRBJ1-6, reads GAGVSQTPSNKVTEKGKYVELRCDPISGHTALYWYRQSLGQGPEFLIYFQGTGAADDSGLPNDRFFAVRPEGSVSTLKIQRTERGDSAVYLCASSSGQGGSPLHFGNGTRLTVT.

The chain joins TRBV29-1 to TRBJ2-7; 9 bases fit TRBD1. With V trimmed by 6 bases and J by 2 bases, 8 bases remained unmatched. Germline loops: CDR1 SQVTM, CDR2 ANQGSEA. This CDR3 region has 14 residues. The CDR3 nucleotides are TGCAGCGTAGTCCGGGACAGGGTTCCCTACGAGCAGTACTTC. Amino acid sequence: CSVVRDRVPYEQYF.

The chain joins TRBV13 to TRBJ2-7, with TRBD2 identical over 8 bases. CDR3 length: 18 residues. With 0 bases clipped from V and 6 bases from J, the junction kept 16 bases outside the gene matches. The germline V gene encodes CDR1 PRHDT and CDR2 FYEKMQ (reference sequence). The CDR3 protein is CASSLGLIGLAGGSEQYF. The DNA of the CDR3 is TGTGCCAGCAGCTTAGGGCTCATAGGGTTGGCGGGAGGTAGCGAGCAGTACTTC.

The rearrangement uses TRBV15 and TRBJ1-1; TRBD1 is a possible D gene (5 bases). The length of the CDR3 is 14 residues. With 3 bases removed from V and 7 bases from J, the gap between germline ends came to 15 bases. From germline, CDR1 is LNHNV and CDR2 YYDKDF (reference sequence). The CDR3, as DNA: TGTGCCACCAGCAGGGGGGGGACGGGGATTGAAGCTTTCTTT. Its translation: CATSRGGTGIEAFF.

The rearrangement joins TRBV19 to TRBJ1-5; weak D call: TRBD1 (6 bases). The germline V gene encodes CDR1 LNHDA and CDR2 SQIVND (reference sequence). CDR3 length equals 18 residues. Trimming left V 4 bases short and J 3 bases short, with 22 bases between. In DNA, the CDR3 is TGTGCCAGTAGTAAAATACAGGGTTTCAGGGGTTACAATCAGCCCCAGCATTTT. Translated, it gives CASSKIQGFRGYNQPQHF.

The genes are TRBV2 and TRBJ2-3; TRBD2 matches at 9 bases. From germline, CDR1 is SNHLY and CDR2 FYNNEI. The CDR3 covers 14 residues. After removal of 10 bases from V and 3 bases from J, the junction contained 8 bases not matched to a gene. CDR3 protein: CATTGTSSTDTQYF. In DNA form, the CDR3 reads TGTGCCACAACCGGGACTAGCTCGACAGATACGCAGTATTTT.

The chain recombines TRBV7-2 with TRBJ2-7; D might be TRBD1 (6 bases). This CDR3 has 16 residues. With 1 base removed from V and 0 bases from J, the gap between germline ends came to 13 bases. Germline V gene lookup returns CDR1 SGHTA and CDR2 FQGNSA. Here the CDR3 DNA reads TGTGCCAGCAGCTTAGGTGGCAGGGGAACCTCCTACGAGCAGTACTTC. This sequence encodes CASSLGGRGTSYEQYF.

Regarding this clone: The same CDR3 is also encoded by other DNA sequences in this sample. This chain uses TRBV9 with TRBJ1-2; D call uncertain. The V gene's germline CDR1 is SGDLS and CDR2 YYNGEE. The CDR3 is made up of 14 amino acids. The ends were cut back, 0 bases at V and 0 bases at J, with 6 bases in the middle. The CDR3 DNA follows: TGTGCCAGCAGCGTAGTTGAGGCTAACTATGGCTACACCTTC. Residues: CASSVVEANYGYTF.

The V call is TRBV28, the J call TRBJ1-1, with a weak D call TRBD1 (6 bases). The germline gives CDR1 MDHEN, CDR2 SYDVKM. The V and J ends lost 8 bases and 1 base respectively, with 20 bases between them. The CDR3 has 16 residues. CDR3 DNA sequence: TGTGCCAGCCAAGGGGGGGATATGTTGGGGAACACTGAAGCTTTCTTT. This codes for CASQGGDMLGNTEAFF.